Included here is one T cell receptor beta chain sequence, with context. V shed 7 bases, J shed 2 bases, and the junction held 5 bases outside the gene matches. This CDR3 region has 14 residues. Germline-derived CDR1 and CDR2 are SQVTM and ANQGSEA. The sample belongs to a study of T-cell reconstitution after alpha-beta-depleted transplantation in children. As it was prepared, the TCRbeta library received unique molecular identifiers. TCRdb reprocessed the PCR reads with MiXCR, giving one entry per CDR3 protein. The sample has 490,000 or so distinct CDR3 sequences, over 9.5% seen once; the top ten hold around 2%.

This TCR derives from a child aged 2-15 years with inherited bone marrow failure, due to receive a stem cell transplant. Specimen: PBMCs, collected before TCRalphabeta/CD19-depleted stem cell transplant. The rearrangement joins TRBV29-1 to TRBJ2-7, with 13 bases matching TRBD2. This CDR3 is CSAILAGGTYEQYF. The CDR3 nucleotides are TGCAGCGCTATACTAGCGGGAGGGACCTACGAGCAGTACTTC.